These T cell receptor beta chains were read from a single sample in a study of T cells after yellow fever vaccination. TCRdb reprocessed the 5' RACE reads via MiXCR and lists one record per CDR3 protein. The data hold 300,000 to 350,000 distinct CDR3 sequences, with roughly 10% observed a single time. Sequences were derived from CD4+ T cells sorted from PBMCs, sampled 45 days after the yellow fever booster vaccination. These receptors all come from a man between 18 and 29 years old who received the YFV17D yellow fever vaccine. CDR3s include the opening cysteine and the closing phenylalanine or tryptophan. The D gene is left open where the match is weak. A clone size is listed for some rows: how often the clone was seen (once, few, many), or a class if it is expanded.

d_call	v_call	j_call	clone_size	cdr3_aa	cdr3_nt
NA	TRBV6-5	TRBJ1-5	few	CASSYGPNQPQHF	TGTGCCAGCAGTTATGGTCCCAATCAGCCCCAGCATTTT
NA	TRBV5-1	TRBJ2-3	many	CASSFKGDTQYF	TGCGCCAGCAGCTTTAAGGGAGATACGCAGTATTTT
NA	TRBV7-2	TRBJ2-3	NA	CASSWGDRTHTDTQYF	TGTGCCAGCAGCTGGGGGGACAGAACCCACACAGATACGCAGTATTTT
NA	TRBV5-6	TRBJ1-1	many	CASREMGGPLNTEAFF	TGTGCCAGCAGGGAAATGGGGGGGCCACTGAACACTGAAGCTTTCTTT
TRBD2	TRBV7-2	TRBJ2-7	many	CASSGGAGEYEQYF	TGTGCCAGCAGCGGCGGAGCGGGGGAGTACGAGCAGTACTTC
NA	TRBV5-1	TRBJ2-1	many	CASSFGVRNEQFF	TGCGCCAGCAGCTTTGGGGTGAGGAATGAGCAGTTCTTC
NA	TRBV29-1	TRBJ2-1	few	CSVATGDEQFF	TGCAGCGTGGCGACAGGAGATGAGCAGTTCTTC
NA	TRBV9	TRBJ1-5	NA	CASSVAGRMDQPQHF	TGTGCCAGCAGCGTAGCTGGGAGGATGGATCAGCCCCAGCATTTT
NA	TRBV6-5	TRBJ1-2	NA	CASSYWETGAGGYTF	TGTGCCAGCAGTTACTGGGAAACGGGGGCGGGCGGCTACACCTTC
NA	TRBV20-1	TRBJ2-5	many	CSARGAAETQYF	TGCAGTGCTAGGGGGGCCGCGGAGACCCAGTACTTC
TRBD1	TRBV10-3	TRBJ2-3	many	CAINFRGPTDTQYF	TGTGCCATCAACTTCAGGGGGCCGACAGATACGCAGTATTTT